A selection of T cell receptor beta chains follows, all from one sample in a study of persistence of HIV-infected CD4 T cells. The antigens of these receptors remain unknown. Clones were sequenced by immunoSEQ multiplex PCR, and TCRdb holds only the in-frame ones, with some missing. The sample holds fewer than 40,000 clones; about four fifths are singletons and the top ten take 0.7% to 0.95%. Sequenced here: CD4+ T cells sorted from PBMCs after approximately 19-hour stimulation, sampled from a patient who received antiretroviral therapy. These receptors all stem from an adult man with HIV who was CMV-seropositive. Both conserved end residues are part of each CDR3. The D gene is left open where the match is weak. Clone size is stated in some rows and not others, as once, few, many or a class when expanded.

j_call d_call v_call clone_size cdr3_aa cdr3_nt
TRBJ1-2 . TRBV11-1 . CASSAGTSLVDGYTF TGTGCCAGCAGCGCAGGGACCTCCCTGGTGGATGGCTACACCTTC
TRBJ1-5 TRBD1 TRBV19 . CASNKGQGANQPQHF TGTGCCAGTAATAAGGGACAGGGAGCCAATCAGCCCCAGCATTTT
TRBJ1-1 . TRBV27 . CASTPMAMNTEAFF TGTGCCAGCACCCCGATGGCGATGAACACTGAAGCTTTCTTT
TRBJ1-1 . TRBV6-5 . CASSFLLTTENTEAFF TGTGCCAGCAGTTTTCTACTAACGACAGAGAACACTGAAGCTTTCTTT
TRBJ2-6 . TRBV5-6 . CASSVYREANVLTF TGTGCCAGCAGCGTCTACAGGGAGGCCAACGTCCTGACTTTC
TRBJ1-5 . TRBV7-2 . CASSSQGYSNQPQHF TGTGCCAGCAGCTCACAGGGCTATAGCAATCAGCCCCAGCATTTT
TRBJ2-5 TRBD1 TRBV2 . CASASSPTGGIKTQYF TGTGCCAGCGCCTCCTCCCCAACAGGGGGCATAAAGACCCAGTACTTC
TRBJ1-1 . TRBV13 few CASSLIPGAKNTEAFF TGTGCCAGCAGCTTAATTCCCGGGGCTAAGAACACTGAAGCTTTCTTT
TRBJ1-3 . TRBV7-9 . CASSPDGVRGNTIYF TGTGCCAGCAGCCCAGACGGAGTTCGAGGAAACACCATATATTTT
TRBJ2-3 . TRBV7-2 once CASSLAGRKDTQYF TGTGCCAGCAGCTTAGCGGGGCGTAAAGATACGCAGTATTTT
TRBJ1-2 . TRBV6-5 . CASSEVVTNYGYTF TGTGCCAGTTCGGAGGTCGTTACCAACTATGGCTACACCTTC
TRBJ2-7 . TRBV6-5 . CASSLDSGPYEQYF TGTGCCAGCAGCCTCGACAGTGGACCTTACGAGCAGTACTTC
TRBJ1-5 . TRBV29-1 . CSVRTAYNQPQHF TGCAGCGTTCGGACAGCCTATAATCAGCCCCAGCATTTT
TRBJ2-5 . TRBV5-4 once CASSPQPELQETQYF TGTGCCAGCAGCCCCCAACCGGAGTTGCAAGAGACCCAGTACTTC
TRBJ2-5 . TRBV20-1 . CSARLGGPLNF TGCAGTGCTAGATTGGGGGGGCCGCTGAACTTC
TRBJ2-7 . TRBV2 . CASSEGTAYEQYF TGTGCCAGCAGTGAAGGGACAGCCTACGAGCAGTACTTC
TRBJ2-4 . TRBV5-5 . CASSLAVREAENIQYF TGTGCCAGCAGCTTGGCGGTTAGGGAAGCGGAAAACATTCAGTACTTC
TRBJ1-5 . TRBV6-4 . CASSPTGAIIMAQHF TGTGCCAGCAGTCCAACGGGCGCCATAATTATGGCCCAGCATTTT
TRBJ1-5 . TRBV7-2 . CASSLLGFDQPQHF TGTGCCAGCAGCTTATTAGGGTTCGATCAGCCCCAGCATTTT
TRBJ1-6 . TRBV19 . CASTPRGRDNSPLHF TGTGCCAGTACGCCGAGGGGCAGGGACAATTCACCCCTCCACTTT
TRBJ1-5 . TRBV5-6 . CASSWGKGSVSNQPQHF TGTGCCAGCAGCTGGGGTAAGGGGAGTGTTAGCAATCAGCCCCAGCATTTT
TRBJ1-5 . TRBV9 . CASSLGTSGNQPQHF TGTGCCAGCAGCCTAGGAACATCTGGCAATCAGCCCCAGCATTTT
TRBJ1-2 TRBD1 TRBV6-4 . CASKGTGGFGYTF TGTGCCAGCAAAGGAACAGGGGGCTTTGGCTACACCTTC
TRBJ2-7 TRBD1 TRBV19 . CASSIGTGVYEQYF TGTGCCAGTAGTATAGGGACAGGGGTCTACGAGCAGTACTTC
TRBJ1-3 TRBD1 TRBV6-6 . CASSRGQGATGNTIYF TGTGCCAGCAGCCGCGGACAGGGGGCCACAGGAAACACCATATATTTT
TRBJ1-1 . TRBV6-2/TRBV6-3 . CASSYSEGSEAFF TGTGCCAGCAGTTACTCGGAGGGCTCTGAAGCTTTCTTT
TRBJ1-6 . TRBV6-1 few CASSGSVLRDNSPLHF TGTGCCAGCAGTGGCTCGGTCCTCCGGGATAATTCACCCCTCCACTTT
TRBJ2-5 . TRBV5-1 . CASSFLEAGAQYF TGCGCCAGCAGCTTCCTAGAGGCCGGGGCCCAGTACTTC
TRBJ1-2 . TRBV11-1 few CASSLGRYGYTF TGTGCCAGCAGCTTGGGACGGTATGGCTACACCTTC
TRBJ1-1 . TRBV6-5 few CASKETGLTEAFF TGTGCCAGCAAAGAGACAGGCCTCACTGAAGCTTTCTTT
TRBJ2-2 . TRBV6-4 few CASSGQANTGELFF TGTGCCAGCAGTGGGCAGGCGAACACCGGGGAGCTGTTTTTT
TRBJ2-7 TRBD2 TRBV7-8 . CASSLALSSGGTYEQYF TGTGCCAGCAGCTTAGCGCTAAGCAGCGGGGGAACCTACGAGCAGTACTTC
TRBJ1-4 TRBD1 TRBV5-1 once CASSLGQAVEKLFF TGCGCCAGCAGCCTGGGACAGGCGGTTGAAAAACTGTTTTTT
TRBJ1-5 TRBD1 TRBV7-2 . CASSLRDRDQPQHF TGTGCCAGCAGCTTACGGGACAGGGATCAGCCCCAGCATTTT
TRBJ2-3 TRBD1 TRBV28 . CASRNRGPVSTDTQYF TGTGCCAGCAGAAACAGGGGACCCGTTAGCACAGATACGCAGTATTTT
TRBJ2-5 TRBD2 TRBV6-2/TRBV6-3 . CASSLWVAGYQETQYF TGTGCCAGCAGTCTCTGGGTAGCGGGGTACCAAGAGACCCAGTACTTC
TRBJ2-7 . TRBV4-1 . CASSHPLSYEQYF TGCGCCAGCAGCCATCCTCTGTCCTACGAGCAGTACTTC
TRBJ2-3 . TRBV18 . CASSLRGDTQYF TGTGCCAGCTCACTCCGGGGGGATACGCAGTATTTT
TRBJ1-1 . TRBV24-1 . CATPVLGQMAFF TGTGCCACCCCAGTCTTAGGCCAGATGGCTTTCTTT
TRBJ2-1 TRBD2 TRBV29-1 . CSVDGSGGAKTYNEQFF TGCAGCGTTGATGGTAGCGGGGGGGCCAAAACCTACAATGAGCAGTTCTTC
TRBJ1-6 . TRBV7-3 once CASSLTSRGYNSPLHF TGTGCCAGCAGCTTAACTTCGAGGGGCTATAATTCACCCCTCCACTTT
TRBJ1-2 TRBD1 TRBV7-2 . CASSLGTGAWGYTF TGTGCCAGCAGCTTAGGGACAGGGGCTTGGGGCTACACCTTC
TRBJ2-7 . TRBV5-8 . CASSLVLEQYF TGTGCCAGCAGCTTGGTGTTAGAGCAGTACTTC
TRBJ1-4 TRBD1 TRBV30 . CAWSVPGGYEKLFF TGTGCCTGGAGTGTACCAGGGGGCTATGAAAAACTGTTTTTT
TRBJ2-7 . TRBV27 . CASSLERDRAYEQYF TGTGCCAGCAGTTTGGAGCGGGACAGAGCCTACGAGCAGTACTTC
TRBJ2-1 . TRBV10-1 . CASSDGLIPNEQFF TGCGCCAGCAGTGATGGACTGATCCCCAATGAGCAGTTCTTC
TRBJ2-6 TRBD1 TRBV5-1 . CASSTQQGPANVLTF TGCGCCAGCAGCACACAACAGGGGCCTGCCAACGTCCTGACTTTC
TRBJ2-5 . TRBV3-1/TRBV3-2 once CASSRPKYQETQYF TGTGCCAGCAGCCGCCCCAAGTACCAAGAGACCCAGTACTTC
TRBJ2-3 TRBD2 TRBV5-1 . CASSPGGAETDTQYF TGCGCCAGCAGCCCGGGGGGGGCCGAGACAGATACGCAGTATTTT
TRBJ2-3 TRBD2 TRBV19 once CASSMSGAGLPGTDTQYF TGTGCCAGTAGTATGAGCGGGGCAGGGTTACCTGGCACAGATACGCAGTATTTT
TRBJ2-1 . TRBV4-3 . CASSQVRGGPNEQFF TGCGCCAGCAGCCAAGTGAGGGGTGGGCCCAATGAGCAGTTCTTC
TRBJ1-3 TRBD1 TRBV6-5 . CASRNTGGTRNTIYF TGTGCCAGCAGGAATACAGGGGGAACGAGAAACACCATATATTTT
TRBJ1-5 . TRBV7-2 . CASSLGSSQPQHF TGTGCCAGCAGCTTAGGGTCCTCGCAGCCCCAGCATTTT
TRBJ2-5 TRBD2 TRBV18 . CASSPRVAGEETQYF TGTGCCAGCTCACCACGAGTAGCGGGGGAAGAGACCCAGTACTTC
TRBJ2-5 . TRBV4-3 . CASSPTRGQFETQYF TGCGCCAGCAGCCCGACGAGAGGACAGTTTGAGACCCAGTACTTC
TRBJ1-5 . TRBV5-5 once CASSLGTPVSNQPQHF TGTGCCAGCAGCTTGGGGACACCTGTTAGCAATCAGCCCCAGCATTTT
TRBJ2-3 . TRBV4-3 . CASSRNGIGGGTDTQYF TGCGCCAGCAGCCGAAACGGAATAGGGGGGGGCACAGATACGCAGTATTTT
TRBJ2-7 TRBD1 TRBV10-2 . CASSEPGQGAREQYF TGCGCCAGCAGTGAGCCGGGACAGGGGGCGAGGGAGCAGTACTTC
TRBJ1-1 . TRBV30 . CAWNLLGTEAFF TGTGCCTGGAACCTCCTAGGAACTGAAGCTTTCTTT